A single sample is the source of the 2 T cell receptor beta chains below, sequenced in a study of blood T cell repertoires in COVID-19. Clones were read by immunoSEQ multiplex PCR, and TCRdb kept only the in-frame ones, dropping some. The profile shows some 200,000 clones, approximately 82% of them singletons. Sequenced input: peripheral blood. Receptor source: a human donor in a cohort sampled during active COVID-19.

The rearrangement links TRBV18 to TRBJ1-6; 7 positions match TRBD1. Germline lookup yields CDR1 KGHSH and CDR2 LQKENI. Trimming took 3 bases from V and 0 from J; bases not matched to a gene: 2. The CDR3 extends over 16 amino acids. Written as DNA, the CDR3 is TGTGCCAGCTCACCGGACAGGAGCTCCTATAATTCACCCCTCCACTTT. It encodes CASSPDRSSYNSPLHF.

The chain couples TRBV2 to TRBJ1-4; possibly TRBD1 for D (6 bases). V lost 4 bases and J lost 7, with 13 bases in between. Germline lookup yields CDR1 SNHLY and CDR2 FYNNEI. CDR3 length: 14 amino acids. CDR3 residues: CASSGWQGSEKLFF. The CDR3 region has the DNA TGTGCCAGCAGTGGGTGGCAGGGGAGTGAAAAACTGTTTTTT.